These T cell receptor beta chains were read from a single sample in a study of T cell repertoires in cytomegalovirus infection. MiXCR, run by TCRdb on the reads, gives a single entry per CDR3 protein. Among 550,000 to 850,000 distinct CDR3 sequences, 30% to 35% were seen once, and the ten largest hold about 20%. Antigen specificity for these receptors is unknown. This specimen consisted of cultured PBMCs, obtained from culture after CMV antigen stimulation. The receptor set was obtained from a human donor in good health (CMV status not recorded). Some clones in this sample may be carry-over from other donors' samples. The CDR3 runs from the conserved cysteine through the conserved F or W. A D gene is named only where the DNA matches it firmly. Size tells how often a clone was seen (once, few, many) or the class of an expanded clone, and some rows leave it out.

>TRBD2|TRBJ2-2|.|TRBV7-2
CASGPWTSGANTGELFF
TGTGCCAGCGGCCCATGGACTAGCGGGGCGAACACCGGGGAGCTGTTTTTT
>TRBD2|TRBJ2-5|.|TRBV19
CASSGTSEGRETQYF
TGTGCCAGTAGTGGGACTAGCGAAGGTAGAGAGACCCAGTACTTC
>TRBD1|TRBJ1-1|few|TRBV4-1
CASRDAGTGVTEAFF
TGCGCCAGCAGAGATGCCGGGACAGGGGTGACTGAAGCTTTCTTT
>.|TRBJ2-4|.|TRBV6-5
CASSSTPVLAKNIQYF
TGTGCCAGCAGTTCCACCCCCGTTTTGGCCAAAAACATTCAGTACTTC
>.|TRBJ2-7|.|TRBV4-1
CASSPAGAREQYF
TGCGCCAGCAGCCCCGCGGGGGCCCGCGAGCAGTACTTC
>.|TRBJ2-1|once|TRBV6-6
CASSAYDNSYNEQFF
TGTGCCAGCAGTGCCTATGACAACTCCTACAATGAGCAGTTCTTC
>.|TRBJ2-5|.|TRBV7-2
CASSLGIGAGTQYF
TGTGCCAGCAGCTTAGGGATAGGGGCTGGGACCCAGTACTTC
>.|TRBJ2-3|few|TRBV12-3/TRBV12-4
CASSLGVAGYTDTQYF
TGTGCCAGCAGTTTAGGGGTAGCCGGATACACAGATACGCAGTATTTT
>TRBD2|TRBJ2-5|few|TRBV5-4
CASSLASGTREETQYF
TGTGCCAGCAGCTTGGCATCCGGGACTAGAGAAGAGACCCAGTACTTC
>.|TRBJ2-1|many|TRBV6-2/TRBV6-3
CASSYQVEQFF
TGTGCCAGCAGTTACCAGGTTGAGCAGTTCTTC
>.|TRBJ2-7|few|TRBV7-9
CASSSDRQSYEQYF
TGTGCCAGCAGCTCTGACAGGCAGTCCTACGAGCAGTACTTC
>.|TRBJ1-4|.|TRBV4-1
CASSQPRTNEKLFF
TGCGCCAGCAGCCAACCACGGACTAATGAAAAACTGTTTTTT
>.|TRBJ2-7|.|TRBV7-2
CASRGYSVGEQYF
TGTGCCAGCCGAGGCTACTCGGTAGGGGAGCAGTACTTC